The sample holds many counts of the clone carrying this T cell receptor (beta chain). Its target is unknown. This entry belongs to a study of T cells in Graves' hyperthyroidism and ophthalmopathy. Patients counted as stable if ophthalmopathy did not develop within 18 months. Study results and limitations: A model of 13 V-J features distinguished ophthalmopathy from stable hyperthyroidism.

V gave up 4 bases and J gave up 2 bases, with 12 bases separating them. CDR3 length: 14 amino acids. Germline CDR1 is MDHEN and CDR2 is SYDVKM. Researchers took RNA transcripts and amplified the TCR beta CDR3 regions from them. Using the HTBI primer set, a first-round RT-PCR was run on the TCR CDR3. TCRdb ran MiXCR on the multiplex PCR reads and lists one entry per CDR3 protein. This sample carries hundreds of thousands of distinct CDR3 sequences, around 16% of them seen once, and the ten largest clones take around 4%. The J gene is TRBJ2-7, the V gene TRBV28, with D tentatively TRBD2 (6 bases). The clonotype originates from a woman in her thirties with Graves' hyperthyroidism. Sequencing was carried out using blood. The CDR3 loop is CASSWRGSPYEQYF. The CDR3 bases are TGTGCCAGCAGTTGGAGGGGATCACCCTACGAGCAGTACTTC.